The 11 T cell receptor beta chains reported below all come from one sample, sequenced in a study of graft-versus-host responses after intestinal transplantation. Produced via immunoSEQ multiplex PCR; TCRdb's table is partial and in-frame only. This table holds around 25,000 clones, around four fifths found once. Source: PBMCs, taken around 28 days after intestinal transplant. These receptors originate from a human patient who received an intestinal transplant, so some T cells may come from the graft donor.

The rearrangement joins TRBV29-1 to TRBJ1-1, with unresolved D. In germline, CDR1 is SQVTM, CDR2 ANQGSEA. The CDR3 totals 11 residues. V dropped 1 base and J dropped 4 bases, with 4 bases sitting between them. The CDR3 loop reads CSVEGGTEAFF. Here the CDR3 DNA reads TGCAGCGTTGAAGGCGGCACTGAAGCTTTCTTT.

About this clone: Other DNA sequences of this sample code for an identical CDR3. The chain combines TRBV2 with TRBJ2-1, with D possibly TRBD2 on 6 matching bases. The CDR3 length is 17 residues. V was clipped by 0 bases and J by 4 bases, with 16 bases between them. The germline V gene has CDR1 SNHLY and CDR2 FYNNEI. The CDR3 sequence: CASSEALRGGRYNEQFF. The CDR3, as DNA: TGTGCCAGCAGTGAAGCGCTTCGCGGAGGGCGGTACAATGAGCAGTTCTTC. Full variable domain (rest looked up from reference TRBV2 and TRBJ2-1): EPEVTQTPSHQVTQMGQEVILRCVPISNHLYFYWYRQILGQKVEFLVSFYNNEISEKSEIFDDQFSVERPDGSNFTLKIRSTKLEDSAMYFCASSEALRGGRYNEQFFGPGTRLTVL.

The V and J genes are TRBV6-1 and TRBJ2-7; no firm D call. There are 15 residues in the CDR3. V was trimmed by 2 bases and J by 2 bases, leaving 13 bases between them. Per the germline V gene, CDR1 is MNHNS and CDR2 is SASEGT. The CDR3 loop reads CASSESRLGPYEQYF. DNA for the CDR3: TGTGCCAGCAGTGAATCTAGGCTAGGCCCCTACGAGCAGTACTTC.

The gene calls are TRBV5-4 and TRBJ2-5; 11 positions match TRBD2. This CDR3 has 16 residues. CDR1 is SGHNT, CDR2 YYREEE, per germline (reference sequence). V lost 4 bases to trimming and J lost 5 bases; unmatched junction nucleotides: 10. CDR3 residues: CASSPLAGGPGETQYF. The CDR3 DNA sequence: TGTGCCAGCAGCCCCTTAGCGGGGGGGCCCGGGGAGACCCAGTACTTC. The whole variable domain, filled in from reference TRBV5-4 and TRBJ2-5, reads ETGVTQSPTHLIKTRGQQVTLRCSSQSGHNTVSWYQQALGQGPQFIFQYYREEENGRGNFPPRFSGLQFPNYSSELNVNALELDDSALYLCASSPLAGGPGETQYFGPGTRLLVL.

V and J are TRBV7-2 and TRBJ2-3, with no clear D. V was cut by 1 base and J by 4 bases, with 12 bases left in between. The CDR3 is made up of 15 amino acids. Germline CDR1 reads SGHTA; CDR2 reads FQGNSA. CDR3 DNA sequence: TGTGCCAGCAGCTTAGATATTAGCCGGGCAGATACGCAGTATTTT. As protein: CASSLDISRADTQYF.

The V gene is TRBV11-2, the J gene TRBJ2-1, with 7 nucleotides matching TRBD2. The V gene's germline CDR1 is SGHAT and CDR2 FQNNGV. The length of the CDR3 is 18 residues. V lost 3 bases to trimming and J lost 1 base; unmatched junction nucleotides: 12. The CDR3 sequence is CASSLSVGLGQSYNEQFF. DNA for the CDR3: TGTGCCAGCAGCTTGAGCGTCGGACTAGGTCAATCCTACAATGAGCAGTTCTTC.

The chain is built from TRBV28 and TRBJ1-3, with TRBD1 as a possible D gene (5 bases). V lost 6 bases and J lost 6, with 9 bases in between. Per the germline V gene, CDR1 is MDHEN and CDR2 is SYDVKM. The CDR3 spans 12 residues. The CDR3 DNA follows: TGTGCCAGCAGGGAGGGGATAAACACCATATATTTT. Its protein is CASREGINTIYF.

This chain joins TRBV7-9 and TRBJ1-5; no clear D gene. The length of the CDR3 is 14 residues. Germline CDR1 reads SEHNR; CDR2 reads FQNEAQ (reference sequence). V dropped 5 bases and J dropped 0 bases, with 8 bases sitting between them. The CDR3 bases are TGTGCCAGCAGCCACAGCTATAGCAATCAGCCCCAGCATTTT. It translates to CASSHSYSNQPQHF.

V is TRBV4-1 and J is TRBJ1-1; D gene unclear. The V gene lost 0 bases and the J gene lost 3 bases, with 8 bases spanning the gap. The CDR3 is 14 residues long. CDR1 is MGHRA and CDR2 is YSYEKL in the germline V gene. The CDR3 bases are TGCGCCAGCAGCCAAGATCCCGGTGACACTGAAGCTTTCTTT. The encoded protein is CASSQDPGDTEAFF.

The chain joins TRBV5-1 to TRBJ2-7; 9 bases agree with TRBD2. The germline V gene encodes CDR1 SGHRS and CDR2 YFSETQ. The CDR3 runs to 15 residues. V was pared by 1 base and J by 5 bases, with 7 bases of the junction left unmatched. The CDR3 spells CASSLQGLATHEQYF. The CDR3 DNA reads as TGCGCCAGCAGCTTGCAAGGACTAGCGACCCACGAGCAGTACTTC.

The chain uses TRBV30 and TRBJ1-2, with a tentative D call TRBD1 (6 bases). Germline-derived CDR1 and CDR2 are GTSNPN and SVGIG (reference sequence). Trimming stripped 4 bases from V and 3 bases from J, with 12 bases between. This CDR3 is 13 amino acids long. CDR3 DNA: TGTGCCTGGAAGGGGGGGGAGCACTATGGCTACACCTTC. Amino acid sequence: CAWKGGEHYGYTF.